The 14 T cell receptor beta chains below were found in one sample sequenced in a study of T cell clones after liver transplantation (dated by TCRdb to between 2019 and 2020). Libraries were built with the immunoSEQ multiplex PCR assay. TCRdb's version of the immuneACCESS table is confined to in-frame rearrangements and falls short of the full clone set. An unresolved V gene accounts for under half of the shortfall where checked; the remainder is of unknown origin. Across this sample there are 55,000 to 70,000 clones, with nearly 95% seen only once. The top ten clones comprise approximately 1% of the sample. This specimen consisted of CD4+ T cells from blood, obtained nearly 26 months after liver transplant. The receptors shown here come from a human patient who received a liver transplant. In patients who had a transplant, some T cells may come from the graft donor.

The V gene is TRBV19, the J gene TRBJ1-4, with a possible D match to TRBD1 (5 bases). Trimming left V 3 bases short and J 8 bases short, with 13 bases between. Germline values: CDR1 LNHDA, CDR2 SQIVND (reference sequence). The CDR3 is 14 residues long. The CDR3 DNA follows: TGTGCCAGTAGTATTTTCCAGGGCGGCGAAAAACTGTTTTTT. Encoded protein: CASSIFQGGEKLFF.

This chain connects TRBV5-1 to TRBJ2-7, with D tentatively TRBD1 (6 bases). The V and J ends lost 4 bases and 0 bases respectively, with 14 bases between them. This CDR3 contains 15 residues. Germline CDR1 SGHRS, CDR2 YFSETQ. CDR3 sequence reads: CASSPRGALSYEQYF. As DNA, the CDR3 is TGCGCCAGCAGCCCCAGGGGAGCCCTCTCCTACGAGCAGTACTTC.

The chain uses TRBV7-2 and TRBJ2-7; D might be TRBD1 or TRBD2, each matching 5 bases. CDR1 and CDR2 (germline): SGHTA, FQGNSA. Trimming removed 5 bases from V and 2 bases from J, with 13 bases in between. This CDR3 region has 14 residues. Written as DNA, the CDR3 is TGTGCCAGCAGCCCCCGGGGCTACACCTACGAGCAGTACTTC. Translated, it gives CASSPRGYTYEQYF.

The CDR3 coding sequence is TGTGCCAGCAGTGATTCTAGTCCCACTGTGGAGCAGTTCTTC. It codes for CASSDSSPTVEQFF. The rearrangement links TRBV6-1 to TRBJ2-1; D gene uncertain. Trimming took off 3 bases at V and 10 bases at J, with 16 bases between the two ends. This CDR3 spans 14 amino acids. Per the germline V gene, CDR1 is MNHNS and CDR2 is SASEGT.

This chain joins TRBV11-2 and TRBJ2-1, with a possible D match to TRBD2 (6 bases). The CDR3 totals 17 residues. The ends were cut back, 0 bases at V and 5 bases at J, with 17 bases in the middle. Germline CDR1 SGHAT, CDR2 FQNNGV. DNA for the CDR3: TGTGCCAGCAGCTTAGAATTTAGGGCTAGCGCAAACAATGAGCAGTTCTTC. It translates to CASSLEFRASANNEQFF.

This clone was recorded a few times. The gene calls are TRBV6-1 and TRBJ1-1; 7 bases line up with TRBD1. Losses at the gene ends were 6 bases for V and 6 bases for J; bases not matched to a gene: 7. CDR3 length: 13 amino acids. Germline V gene sequence: CDR1 MNHNS, CDR2 SASEGT. CDR3 protein: CASRNRGAAEAFF. CDR3 bases: TGTGCCAGCAGAAACAGGGGAGCGGCTGAAGCTTTCTTT.

This chain joins TRBV7-2 and TRBJ2-3; a possible D gene is TRBD2 (6 bases). Germline-derived CDR1 and CDR2 are SGHTA and FQGNSA. This CDR3 contains 15 residues. Trimming cost V 0 bases and J 0 bases, with 7 bases left between them. The CDR3 protein is CASSLASGSTDTQYF. CDR3 DNA sequence: TGTGCCAGCAGCTTAGCTAGCGGTAGCACAGATACGCAGTATTTT.

The chain uses TRBV27 and TRBJ2-3, with 11 bases lining up with TRBD2. The V gene end was trimmed by 2 bases and the J gene end by 2 bases; junction bases not matched to a gene: 6. CDR1 is MNHEY and CDR2 is SMNVEV in the germline V gene (reference sequence). There are 17 residues in the CDR3. In DNA, the CDR3 is TGTGCCAGCAGTTTACCCCCTAGCGGGAGGCCCACAGATACGCAGTATTTT. Residues: CASSLPPSGRPTDTQYF.

The CDR3 protein is CASSSQTGLGEKLFF. In DNA, the CDR3 is TGCGCCAGCAGCTCCCAAACAGGGTTAGGGGAAAAACTGTTTTTT. The chain joins TRBV5-1 to TRBJ1-4, with D possibly being TRBD1 (6 bases). Germline V gene data show CDR1 as SGHRS and CDR2 as YFSETQ. The CDR3 has 15 residues. The V end was cut by 3 bases, the J end by 8 bases, with 17 bases between.

The chain uses TRBV29-1 and TRBJ2-7, with a tentative D call TRBD1 (6 bases). The V end was cut by 7 bases, the J end by 6 bases, with 16 bases between. The CDR3 length is 12 residues. From germline, CDR1 is SQVTM and CDR2 ANQGSEA. The CDR3 loop is CSGVRGGSEQYF. The DNA for the CDR3 is TGCAGCGGTGTCAGGGGTGGGAGCGAGCAGTACTTC.

This clone showed up just once. V gene TRBV10-1 combines with J gene TRBJ2-3; no clear D gene. CDR1 is WNHNN and CDR2 is SYGVQD in the germline V gene (reference sequence). The CDR3 is made up of 11 amino acids. V was pared by 3 bases and J by 8 bases, with 6 bases between. The CDR3: CASSESGTQYF. CDR3 sequence (DNA): TGCGCCAGCAGTGAAAGTGGTACGCAGTATTTT.

The V and J genes are TRBV5-1 and TRBJ2-7; D remains unclear. CDR3 size: 14 residues. V lost 0 bases, J lost 0 bases, and 7 bases lay in between. Germline lookup yields CDR1 SGHRS and CDR2 YFSETQ. The CDR3 sequence: CASSLDPSSYEQYF. CDR3 DNA sequence: TGCGCCAGCAGCTTGGACCCTAGCTCCTACGAGCAGTACTTC.

The genes are TRBV10-3 and TRBJ2-7; perhaps TRBD2 as D (6 bases). The ends were cut back, 2 bases at V and 0 bases at J, with 14 bases in the middle. CDR3 length: 16 residues. In germline, CDR1 is ENHRY, CDR2 SYGVKD. CDR3 sequence: CAISERTAGSSYEQYF. CDR3 DNA sequence: TGTGCCATCAGTGAGCGTACAGCGGGCAGCTCCTACGAGCAGTACTTC.

The chain recombines TRBV10-3 with TRBJ1-1; D is unclear. This CDR3 comprises 13 residues. From germline, CDR1 is ENHRY and CDR2 SYGVKD. The V gene lost 4 bases and the J gene lost 0 bases, with 6 bases spanning the gap. The CDR3 DNA reads as TGTGCCATCAGTGGGTTAGTGAACACTGAAGCTTTCTTT. Its protein is CAISGLVNTEAFF.